A single sample gave rise to the 22 T cell receptor beta chains below, sequenced in a study of control samples from healthy donors and cancer patients (dated by TCRdb to the early 2020s). The protocol used for the library was the immunoSEQ multiplex PCR assay. The table was pulled from immuneACCESS by TCRdb, which kept in-frame rearrangements only. Such tables lose some clones; where checked, under half of the loss comes from unresolved V genes, and the rest has no known cause. The sample data list 100,000 or so clones, and under 90% of these were observed just once. The ten largest clones represent around 14% of the sample. Material: blood. The receptors were gathered from a woman aged 50 to 60 in good health.

The CDR3 region is CASSQETRRTEAFF. CDR3 sequence (DNA): TGCGCCAGCAGCCAAGAGACGAGGAGGACTGAAGCTTTCTTT. V usage is TRBV4-1 and J usage is TRBJ1-1; D is ambiguous. The germline CDR1 and CDR2 sequences are MGHRA and YSYEKL. The V gene lost 0 bases and the J gene lost 5 bases, with 10 bases spanning the gap. The CDR3 consists of 14 residues.

In this sample, this clone turned up once. The V gene is TRBV6-2 or TRBV6-3, the J gene TRBJ2-3, with 13 bases identical to TRBD2. Trimming cost V 2 bases and J 7 bases; bases outside gene matches: 6. Per germline, CDR1 MNHEY and CDR2 SVGEGT. The CDR3 consists of 16 residues. In DNA form, the CDR3 reads TGTGCCAGCAGTTACCCAACTAGCGGGGGGGCATATACGCAGTATTTT. It specifies CASSYPTSGGAYTQYF.

CDR3 region: CASSLTTDANSPLHF. DNA of the CDR3: TGTGCCAGCAGCCTGACGACAGATGCCAATTCACCCCTCCACTTT. The rearrangement joins TRBV9 to TRBJ1-6; the D gene is possibly TRBD1 (5 bases). The CDR3 loop spans 15 amino acids. Trimming took 4 bases from V and 7 from J, leaving 15 bases between them. Germline CDR1 reads SGDLS; CDR2 reads YYNGEE.

The chain employs TRBV5-5 and TRBJ1-5, with a possible D match to TRBD1 (5 bases). V was shortened by 5 bases and J by 0 bases, with 12 bases between the two germline ends. Per the germline V gene, CDR1 is SGHKS and CDR2 is YYEKEE (reference sequence). The CDR3 loop spans 15 amino acids. DNA of the CDR3: TGTGCCAGCAGTCGGGACGGGTATAGCAATCAGCCCCAGCATTTT. This translates into CASSRDGYSNQPQHF.

The chain carries TRBV3-1 (or the pseudogene TRBV3-2) and TRBJ1-2; TRBD1 matches 10 bases. Germline CDR1 and CDR2: LGHDT and YNNKEL (reference sequence). The CDR3 extends over 15 amino acids. J gave up 3 bases and V 2 bases, and 3 bases lay outside the gene matches. CDR3 sequence reads: CASSQRDRGDYGYTF. The DNA for the CDR3 is TGTGCCAGCAGCCAACGGGACAGGGGAGACTATGGCTACACCTTC.

V usage is TRBV3-1 (or the pseudogene TRBV3-2) and J usage is TRBJ1-2; the D is unclear. Germline V gene lookup returns CDR1 LGHDT and CDR2 YNNKEL (reference sequence). The CDR3 is 13 residues long. Trimming took 0 bases from V and 3 from J, leaving 5 bases between them. The CDR3 loop is CASSQDPHYGYTF. As DNA, the CDR3 is TGTGCCAGCAGCCAAGATCCGCACTATGGCTACACCTTC.

J is TRBJ1-3 and V is TRBV30; 9 nucleotides align to TRBD1. Germline trimming cut 0 bases from V and 8 bases from J; bases unmatched to any gene: 5. Germline V gene sequence: CDR1 GTSNPN, CDR2 SVGIG (reference sequence). The CDR3 is 14 residues long. DNA for the CDR3: TGTGCCTGGAGTGTACTTCGACAGGGGGACACCATATATTTT. It is translated as CAWSVLRQGDTIYF.

The chain uses TRBV5-1 and TRBJ2-1, with 11 positions matching TRBD2. The V and J ends lost 2 bases and 6 bases, in that order; junction bases with no gene match: 4. The germline V gene has CDR1 SGHRS and CDR2 YFSETQ. This CDR3 comprises 15 residues. For the CDR3, the DNA is TGCGCCAGCAGCTTCTCTAGCGGGGGGTTCAATGAGCAGTTCTTC. It encodes CASSFSSGGFNEQFF.

Here the CDR3 reads CASSPGGEKLFF. For the CDR3, the DNA is TGTGCCAGCAGTCCGGGTGGCGAAAAACTGTTTTTT. This chain links TRBV27 with TRBJ1-4, with D uncertain. V was trimmed by 5 bases and J by 8 bases, leaving 9 bases between them. This CDR3 has 12 amino acids. Looked up from germline, CDR1 is MNHEY and CDR2 is SMNVEV (reference sequence).

The V and J genes are TRBV5-1 and TRBJ2-7; 8 bases are a match to TRBD1. The CDR3 is 16 amino acids. The V gene's germline CDR1 is SGHRS and CDR2 YFSETQ. V dropped 3 bases and J dropped 2; count of bases not matched to a gene: 10. The CDR3 region is CASSSGGQGLAYEQYF. The CDR3 nucleotides read TGCGCCAGCAGCTCCGGTGGACAGGGCCTAGCCTACGAGCAGTACTTC.

This clone was picked up a small number of times. The chain combines TRBV6-6 with TRBJ2-7; possibly TRBD2 for D (5 bases). CDR3 length: 12 amino acids. CDR1 and CDR2 (germline): MNHNY, SVGAGI (reference sequence). V dropped 8 bases and J dropped 1 base, with 9 bases sitting between them. The chain's CDR3 is CASGRGSYEQYF. The CDR3 DNA reads as TGTGCCAGCGGGAGAGGGTCCTACGAGCAGTACTTC.

The chain carries TRBV11-3 and TRBJ2-1, with TRBD2 matching 12 bases. This CDR3 has 16 residues. Germline V gene lookup returns CDR1 SGHNT and CDR2 YENEEA. Trimming took 0 bases from V and 8 from J; bases not matched to a gene: 5. The CDR3 coding sequence is TGTGCCAGCAGCTTAGAGACTAGCGGGAGAAGGCATGAGCAGTTCTTC. Translating gives CASSLETSGRRHEQFF.

This clone occurred once. The chain combines TRBV11-3 with TRBJ1-2; D uncertain. The V gene lost 1 base and the J gene lost 7 bases, with 10 bases spanning the gap. Per the germline V gene, CDR1 is SGHNT and CDR2 is YENEEA. The CDR3 has 13 residues. CDR3 bases: TGTGCCAGCAGCTTAGCACGGGAGGGTGGCTACACCTTC. Its protein is CASSLAREGGYTF. Variable domain in full (rest from reference TRBV11-3 and TRBJ1-2): EAGVVQSPRYKIIEKKQPVAFWCNPISGHNTLYWYLQNLGQGPELLIRYENEEAVDDSQLPKDRFSAERLKGVDSTLKIQPAELGDSAVYLCASSLAREGGYTFGSGTRLTVV.

The gene calls are TRBV7-6 and TRBJ1-2; D remains ambiguous. Germline assignment: CDR1 SGHVS and CDR2 FNYEAQ. The CDR3 totals 15 residues. V gave up 5 bases and J gave up 4 bases, with 17 bases separating them. This CDR3 is CASSPAGASGYGYTF. The CDR3 DNA sequence: TGTGCCAGCAGCCCCGCGGGTGCTAGTGGCTATGGCTACACCTTC.

V and J are TRBV5-4 and TRBJ1-1; D ambiguous. V was shortened by 1 base and J by 3 bases, with 10 bases between the two germline ends. CDR1 is SGHNT and CDR2 is YYREEE in the germline V gene (reference sequence). The CDR3 totals 14 residues. The CDR3 region is CASSLLGLYTEAFF. CDR3 sequence (DNA): TGTGCCAGCAGCTTGCTAGGGTTGTACACTGAAGCTTTCTTT.

This chain uses TRBV7-3 with TRBJ2-3; 10 positions agree with TRBD2. This CDR3 is built from 14 residues. Germline values: CDR1 SGHTA, CDR2 FQGTGA. The trim removed 5 bases at V and 3 bases at J, leaving 2 bases unmatched. CDR3 sequence: CASSGLAVTDTQYF. CDR3 nucleotides: TGTGCCAGCAGCGGACTAGCGGTAACAGATACGCAGTATTTT.

The chain uses TRBV6-2 or TRBV6-3 and TRBJ1-1, with a tentative D call TRBD1 (5 bases). Germline-derived CDR1 and CDR2 are MNHEY and SVGEGT. The CDR3 covers 15 residues. Trimming stripped 6 bases from V and 1 base from J, with 15 bases between. Here the CDR3 reads CASSEPGPRNTEAFF. CDR3 bases: TGTGCCAGCAGCGAACCGGGACCCAGGAACACTGAAGCTTTCTTT.

This clone was picked up one time. The chain recombines TRBV6-2 or TRBV6-3 with TRBJ1-5, with D unclear. V was cut by 5 bases and J by 3 bases, with 11 bases left in between. The CDR3 runs to 14 residues. Germline V CDR1 and CDR2: MNHEY, SVGEGT. The CDR3 sequence: CASSTQPYNQPQHF. CDR3 sequence (DNA): TGTGCCAGCAGTACACAGCCATACAATCAGCCCCAGCATTTT.

The chain carries TRBV11-3 and TRBJ2-1; no definite D call. The V end lost 2 bases, the J end lost 4 bases, and 6 bases lay between the germline ends. The germline gives CDR1 SGHNT, CDR2 YENEEA. The CDR3 loop spans 13 amino acids. This chain's CDR3 is CASSLIIYNEQFF. The CDR3 bases are TGTGCCAGCAGCTTAATAATTTACAATGAGCAGTTCTTC.

J is TRBJ1-3 and V is TRBV4-3, with TRBD1 matching over 7 bases. This CDR3 region has 14 residues. In germline, CDR1 is LGHNA, CDR2 YSLEER. Trimming removed 0 bases from V and 8 bases from J; junction bases left unmatched: 4. For the CDR3, the DNA is TGCGCCAGCAGCCAAGAACAGGGGTCATACACCATATATTTT. Protein product: CASSQEQGSYTIYF.

This clone was recorded only once. The V gene is TRBV18, the J gene TRBJ1-5; D is possibly TRBD1 (6 bases). Germline values: CDR1 KGHSH, CDR2 LQKENI. CDR3 length: 17 residues. Trimming removed 0 bases at V and 6 bases at J, with 18 bases between. DNA for the CDR3: TGTGCCAGCTCACCACCGTTGTCAGGGGCCACCAGTCAGCCCCAGCATTTT. Translation: CASSPPLSGATSQPQHF. The full variable domain, in which reference TRBV18 and TRBJ1-5 provide the parts outside the CDR3, is NAGVMQNPRHLVRRRGQEARLRCSPMKGHSHVYWYRQLPEEGLKFMVYLQKENIIDESGMPKERFSAEFPKEGPSILRIQQVVRGDSAAYFCASSPPLSGATSQPQHFGDGTRLSIL.

This clone was observed once. This chain connects TRBV28 to TRBJ1-2, with 7 bases identical to TRBD1. Germline V lookup: CDR1 MDHEN, CDR2 SYDVKM. V lost 4 bases and J lost 4; bases outside the gene matches: 9. CDR3 length equals 15 residues. CDR3 sequence reads: CASSYPTGTLYGYTF. The DNA for the CDR3 is TGTGCCAGCAGTTATCCGACAGGGACACTCTATGGCTACACCTTC.